This T cell receptor beta chain derives from a study of T cell responses to AZD1222 COVID-19 vaccine. Study conclusions and caveats: Spike-spanning, vaccine-associated CD4 TCRs were dominant at 160-218 and 743-854.

Of note for this clone: As yet, its antigen is unknown.

Libraries were prepared by immunoSEQ multiplex PCR; TCRdb keeps only in-frame clonotypes and omits some of them. The sample carries more than 100,000 clones, approximately 90% recorded once. V gave up 8 bases and J gave up 5 bases; unmatched junction bases: 11. This CDR3 contains 14 residues. CDR1 is LNHDA, CDR2 SQIVND, per germline (reference sequence). The receptor was isolated from an adult who received the AZD1222 COVID-19 vaccine. The starting material was peripheral blood, obtained 28 days after the second AZD1222 dose. The chain has TRBV19 and TRBJ2-7; 8 nucleotides line up with TRBD1. CDR3 region: CASAHQGALNEQYF. In nucleotides, the CDR3 is TGTGCCAGTGCCCACCAGGGGGCTCTAAACGAGCAGTACTTC.